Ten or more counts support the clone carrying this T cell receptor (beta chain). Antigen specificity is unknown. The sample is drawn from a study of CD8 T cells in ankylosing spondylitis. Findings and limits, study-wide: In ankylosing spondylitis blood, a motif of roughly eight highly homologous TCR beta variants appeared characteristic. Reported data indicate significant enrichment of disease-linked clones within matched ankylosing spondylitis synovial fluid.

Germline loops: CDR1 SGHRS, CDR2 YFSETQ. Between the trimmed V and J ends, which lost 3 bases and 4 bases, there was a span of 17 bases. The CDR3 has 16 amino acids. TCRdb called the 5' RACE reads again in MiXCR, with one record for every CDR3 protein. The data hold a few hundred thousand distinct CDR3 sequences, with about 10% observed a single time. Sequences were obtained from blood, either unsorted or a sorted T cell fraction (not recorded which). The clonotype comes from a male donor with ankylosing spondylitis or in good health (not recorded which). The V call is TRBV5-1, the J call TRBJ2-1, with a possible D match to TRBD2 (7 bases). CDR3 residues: CASSSGEGGLYNEQFF. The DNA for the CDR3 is TGCGCCAGCAGCTCAGGGGAGGGTGGATTATACAATGAGCAGTTCTTC. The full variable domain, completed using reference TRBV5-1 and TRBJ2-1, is KAGVTQTPRYLIKTRGQQVTLSCSPISGHRSVSWYQQTPGQGLQFLFEYFSETQRNKGNFPGRFSGRQFSNSRSEMNVSTLELGDSALYLCASSSGEGGLYNEQFFGPGTRLTVL.